The rows below give T cell receptor beta chains drawn from one sample of a study of blood T cells in healthy people across ages. TCRdb reanalysed the 5' RACE reads using MiXCR and keeps one entry per CDR3 protein. Seen here are approximately 1,700,000 distinct CDR3 sequences, 30% to 40% observed once, and the top ten hold under 25%. Sequencing was carried out using blood. These receptors came from a human donor in good health. CDR3s leave out the opening cysteine and the closing phenylalanine or tryptophan. Each record gives: J gene, V gene, CDR3 protein.

j_call: TRBJ2-3
v_call: TRBV6-4
cdr3_aa: ASSESSALIDTQY

j_call: TRBJ2-7
v_call: TRBV6-6
cdr3_aa: ASRGLAETFFSYEQY

j_call: TRBJ2-5
v_call: TRBV29-1
cdr3_aa: SVEDLGANNQY

j_call: TRBJ1-2
v_call: TRBV7-2
cdr3_aa: ASSDPQRGTGYT

j_call: TRBJ1-2
v_call: TRBV12-3/TRBV12-4
cdr3_aa: ASNRDRVLHGYT

j_call: TRBJ2-3
v_call: TRBV21-1
cdr3_aa: ASSPPGRGEIPCTDTQY

j_call: TRBJ1-4
v_call: TRBV7-9
cdr3_aa: ASSVTGGTAERGYEKLF

j_call: TRBJ1-2
v_call: TRBV7-2
cdr3_aa: ASSFSGTTYGYT

j_call: TRBJ1-6
v_call: TRBV15
cdr3_aa: ATSREGVRNSPLH

j_call: -
v_call: TRBV13
cdr3_aa: ASSFQGVNAYEQY

j_call: TRBJ2-3
v_call: TRBV20-1
cdr3_aa: SARKGGGTDTQY

j_call: TRBJ2-6
v_call: TRBV12-5
cdr3_aa: ASGRDSSGANVLT

j_call: TRBJ1-5
v_call: TRBV5-1
cdr3_aa: ASSADPNQPQH

j_call: TRBJ1-2
v_call: TRBV6-6
cdr3_aa: ASRPHQSYGYT

j_call: TRBJ1-2
v_call: TRBV5-1
cdr3_aa: ASSGAGGKEPNYGYT

j_call: TRBJ2-1
v_call: TRBV6-2/TRBV6-3
cdr3_aa: ASSKRGDSYNEQF

j_call: TRBJ2-7
v_call: TRBV7-2
cdr3_aa: ASSLLAAQSYEQY

j_call: TRBJ2-5
v_call: TRBV7-9
cdr3_aa: ASRHRGKETQY

j_call: TRBJ2-5
v_call: TRBV5-1
cdr3_aa: ASSKNRDLETQY

j_call: TRBJ1-6
v_call: TRBV20-1
cdr3_aa: SARWAGRSNSPLH

j_call: TRBJ1-2
v_call: TRBV27
cdr3_aa: ASTIQLTNYGYT

j_call: TRBJ2-5
v_call: TRBV27
cdr3_aa: ASRRGHQETQY

j_call: TRBJ1-1
v_call: TRBV12-3/TRBV12-4
cdr3_aa: ASSSEISYTEAF

j_call: TRBJ1-5
v_call: TRBV24-1
cdr3_aa: ATSDFSGGLGSNQPQH

j_call: TRBJ1-6
v_call: TRBV7-2
cdr3_aa: ASSLAIQGGIH

j_call: TRBJ1-2
v_call: TRBV20-1
cdr3_aa: SMNPGVYT

j_call: TRBJ2-7
v_call: TRBV10-3
cdr3_aa: AISDRLAGGYEQY

j_call: TRBJ2-1
v_call: TRBV12-3/TRBV12-4
cdr3_aa: AVEAGNRDEQF

j_call: TRBJ2-7
v_call: TRBV3-1
cdr3_aa: ASSQDPVAYEQY

j_call: TRBJ1-2
v_call: TRBV29-1
cdr3_aa: SVEKGDRYGYT

j_call: TRBJ2-3
v_call: TRBV7-2
cdr3_aa: ASSLGAGPDTQY

j_call: TRBJ1-2
v_call: TRBV7-3
cdr3_aa: ASSSRDRNYGYT

j_call: TRBJ1-2
v_call: TRBV29-1
cdr3_aa: SVESKSYGYT

j_call: TRBJ2-1
v_call: TRBV5-1
cdr3_aa: ASSLWGNNEQF

j_call: TRBJ2-7
v_call: TRBV7-9
cdr3_aa: ASSPPKGGHPYEQY

j_call: TRBJ2-5
v_call: TRBV6-1
cdr3_aa: ASILLRGGPGETQY

j_call: TRBJ1-2
v_call: TRBV4-3
cdr3_aa: ASSRSLFIGYT

j_call: TRBJ2-5
v_call: TRBV20-1
cdr3_aa: SAISDRGQETQY

j_call: TRBJ2-1
v_call: TRBV27
cdr3_aa: ASSLRGGREQF

j_call: TRBJ2-7
v_call: TRBV7-2
cdr3_aa: ASSRDPVSSYEQY

j_call: TRBJ2-1
v_call: TRBV9
cdr3_aa: AGSSRAMSSYNEQF

j_call: TRBJ2-2
v_call: TRBV5-1
cdr3_aa: ASSLEQRYTTGELF

j_call: TRBJ1-5
v_call: TRBV6-2/TRBV6-3
cdr3_aa: ASSYGSFQPQH

j_call: TRBJ2-5
v_call: TRBV6-2/TRBV6-3
cdr3_aa: ASSWTSGAETQY

j_call: TRBJ2-6
v_call: TRBV27
cdr3_aa: ASSLVSTGANVLT

j_call: TRBJ1-2
v_call: TRBV27
cdr3_aa: ASGTQGTFYGYT

j_call: TRBJ2-7
v_call: TRBV20-1
cdr3_aa: SASQWASGGIDPYEQY

j_call: TRBJ2-7
v_call: TRBV10-3
cdr3_aa: ATSEREDGWPYEQY